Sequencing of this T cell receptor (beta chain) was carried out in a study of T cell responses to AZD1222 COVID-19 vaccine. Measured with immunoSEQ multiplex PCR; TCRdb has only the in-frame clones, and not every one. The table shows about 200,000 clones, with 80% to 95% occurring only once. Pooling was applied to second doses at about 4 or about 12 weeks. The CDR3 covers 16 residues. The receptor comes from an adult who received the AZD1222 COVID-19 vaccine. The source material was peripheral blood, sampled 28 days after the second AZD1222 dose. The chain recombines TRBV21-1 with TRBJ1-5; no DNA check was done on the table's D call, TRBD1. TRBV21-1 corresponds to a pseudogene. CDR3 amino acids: CASSNRRGRGNQPQHF. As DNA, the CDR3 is TGTGCCAGCAGCAACCGCAGGGGGCGAGGCAATCAGCCCCAGCATTTT.